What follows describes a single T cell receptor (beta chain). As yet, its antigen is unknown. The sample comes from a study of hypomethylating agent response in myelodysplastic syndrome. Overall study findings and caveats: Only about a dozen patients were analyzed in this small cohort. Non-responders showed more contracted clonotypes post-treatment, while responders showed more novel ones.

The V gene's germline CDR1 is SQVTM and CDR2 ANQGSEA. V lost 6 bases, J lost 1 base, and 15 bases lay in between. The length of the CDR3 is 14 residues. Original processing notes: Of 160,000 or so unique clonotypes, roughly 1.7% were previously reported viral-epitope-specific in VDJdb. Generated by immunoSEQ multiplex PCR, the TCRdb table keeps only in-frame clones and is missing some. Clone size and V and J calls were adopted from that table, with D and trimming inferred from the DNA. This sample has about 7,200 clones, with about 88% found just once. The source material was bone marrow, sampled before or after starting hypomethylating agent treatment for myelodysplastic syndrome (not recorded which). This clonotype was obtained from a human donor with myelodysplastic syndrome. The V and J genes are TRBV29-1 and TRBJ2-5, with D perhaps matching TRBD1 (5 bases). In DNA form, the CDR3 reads TGCAGCGTAGGGCCCGGACACCTCCAAGAGACCCAGTACTTC. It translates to CSVGPGHLQETQYF.